This T cell receptor (beta chain) came from a study of T cell responses to AZD1222 COVID-19 vaccine. Study outcomes and limitations: Reports indicate that nearly half of spike-specific TCRs are directed at unmutated variant regions.

Clones were read by immunoSEQ multiplex PCR, and TCRdb kept only the in-frame ones, dropping some. The data contain 95,000 to 110,000 clones, around 92% of them singletons. As concerns this clone: Its antigen is unidentified.

The J segment lost 8 bases and the V segment lost 6 bases, leaving 6 bases of the junction unmatched. Germline V gene sequence: CDR1 DFQATT, CDR2 SNEGSKA (reference sequence). This CDR3 is 11 amino acids long. The sequencing here drew on peripheral blood, taken 28 days after the second AZD1222 dose. The chain employs TRBV20-1 and TRBJ1-2; TRBD1 matches at 7 bases. This TCR derives from an adult who received the AZD1222 COVID-19 vaccine. The CDR3: CSANRGQGYTF. DNA for the CDR3: TGCAGTGCGAACAGGGGTCAAGGCTACACCTTC.